This T cell receptor (beta chain) came from a study of T cell changes during pregnancy in multiple sclerosis. The data were produced by immunoSEQ multiplex PCR, yet TCRdb's version contains in-frame clones alone and is incomplete. In the table there are tens of thousands of clones, about 95% of which are singletons. Germline trimming cut 3 bases from V and 3 bases from J; bases unmatched to any gene: 2. CDR1 is SGHVS, CDR2 FQNEAQ, per germline. CDR3 size: 15 residues. The receptor's source is a female donor with multiple sclerosis, enrolled in a pregnancy study. V usage is TRBV7-8 and J usage is TRBJ2-7; 13 bases agree with TRBD2. Sequencing used peripheral blood, obtained in the second trimester of pregnancy. The DNA of the CDR3 is TGTGCCAGCAGCTTGAGGACTAGCGGGAGCTACGAGCAGTACTTC. It is translated as CASSLRTSGSYEQYF.